This TCR beta chain originates from a study of spatial heterogeneity in lung cancer. On the study more broadly: Detected beta-chain sequences consistently exceeded alpha-chain sequences.

As to time point: sample taken at primary tumor resection. TCRs were sequenced from unsorted whole RNA of tumor, nontumor lung or PBMC. The CDR3 extends over 15 amino acids. Trimming at V came to 5 bases and at J to 6 bases, leaving 14 bases not matched to a gene. CDR1 is SGHRS, CDR2 YFSETQ, per germline. This clonotype occurred many times. Its antigen is unknown. Every TCR cDNA molecule carried a tag that served as a unique molecular identifier. Via MiXCR, TCRdb re-called the 5' RACE reads, giving one row per CDR3 protein. The sample includes approximately 24,000 distinct CDR3 sequences, about 4.5% seen only once; the top ten take more than 4%. Notes on the study in general: More often at tumor resection than at routine follow-up, ubiquitous expanded tumor TCRs were detected in the blood.

The chain couples TRBV5-1 to TRBJ2-7, with TRBD1 identical over 7 bases. The sequences come from PBMCs, collected at surgery. This TCR came from a male donor with early-stage non-small cell lung cancer. The CDR3 DNA reads as TGCGCCAGCAGGCCCCCTTCGACAGGGTTGGGCGAGCAGTACTTC. It codes for CASRPPSTGLGEQYF.